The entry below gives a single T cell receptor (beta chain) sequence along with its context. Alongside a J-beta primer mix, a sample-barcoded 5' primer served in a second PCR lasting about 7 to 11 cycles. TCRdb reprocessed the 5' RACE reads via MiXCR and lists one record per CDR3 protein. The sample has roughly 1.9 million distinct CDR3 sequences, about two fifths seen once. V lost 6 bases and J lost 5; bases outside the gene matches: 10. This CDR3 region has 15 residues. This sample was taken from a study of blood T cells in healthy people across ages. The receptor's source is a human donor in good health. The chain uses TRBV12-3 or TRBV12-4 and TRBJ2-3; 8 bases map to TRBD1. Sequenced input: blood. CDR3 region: CASSTARDRGDTQYF. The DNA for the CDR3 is TGTGCCAGCAGCACCGCCCGAGACAGGGGAGATACGCAGTATTTT.